Reported below is one T cell receptor beta chain. It has no known antigen specificity. Per-base quality was not reported, and no clone a single base away is much larger than it. The sample is drawn from a study of T cells in pancreatic ductal adenocarcinoma (dated by TCRdb to about 2017). Background on the whole study: To learn about the adaptive T-cell response arising naturally, investigators profiled where tumor-infiltrating CD8+ T cells, together with suppressive cells, were located within resected pancreatic ductal adenocarcinoma, how abundant they were, and what qualities they showed. The full study reports these points: Compared with tumor samples, blood samples had more total productive templates and around 8-fold more unique clonotypes. T-cell clonality showed no significant difference between tumor and blood, with a mean clonality of around 0.12 in tumors and roughly 0.072 in blood. Comparisons of clonality between tumor and blood may be biased toward lower diversity because tumors are enriched in CD45RO+ effector T cells rather than naive T cells. Since most people with pancreatic cancer show up with disease that cannot be operated on, the resected cohort was biased toward the minority who had early-stage disease.

Selected pancreatic ductal adenocarcinoma patients had undergone surgery without neoadjuvant therapy. Peripheral blood was collected in heparin tubes, from which PBMCs were isolated by histopaque density gradient and cryopreserved in around 11% DMSO. The DNeasy Blood and Tissue Kit, with Proteinase K and RNase treatment, was used to extract genomic DNA from more than five PBMC specimens and nine or ten flash-frozen tumor specimens. The immunoSEQ hsTCRB kit was used to amplify TCR beta CDR3 regions from genomic DNA. An Illumina HiSeq system was used to carry out high-throughput TRB CDR3 sequencing. The study's processing was this. Sequencing reads were analyzed with the immunoSEQ software, and nonproductive sequences with premature stops or frame-shifts were excluded. To calculate repertoire clonality, Shannon entropy was normalized by log2 of the number of unique productive sequences, and that value was subtracted from one. TCRdb holds this immuneACCESS table with in-frame rearrangements only. Some clones are missing; in checked studies, unresolved V genes explain under half, and the rest has no known cause. V, J and clone size reflect that table, while D and trimming were determined from the DNA. The sample table records 11,000 or so clones; approximately 90% of these occur just once. Roughly 18% of the sample is in the top ten clones.

The junction shows trimming of 0 bases on V and 5 bases on J, plus 8 bases between the germline ends. Spanning cysteine to phenylalanine, the CDR3 consists of 14 amino acids. Only the CDR3 DNA is retained, 42 bases long and in frame from the first base. Via the germline V gene, CDR1 is SGHRS and CDR2 YFSETQ. This clonotype was sampled from a human donor with pancreatic ductal adenocarcinoma. Input material: PBMCs. This chain joins TRBV5-1 to TRBJ2-2; a tentative D call is TRBD1 (5 bases match). For the CDR3, the sequence is CASSLAGQTGELFF. The bases are TGCGCCAGCAGCTTGGCAGGGCAAACCGGGGAGCTGTTTTTT.